The sequence of this TCR beta chain was determined in a study of control samples from healthy donors and cancer patients. Method: immunoSEQ multiplex PCR; TCRdb's copy keeps in-frame clones and lacks some. The profile shows under 70,000 clones, 75% to 90% of them singletons. The source is a man aged 60 to 75 with head and neck cancer. Material for sequencing was PBMCs.

The CDR3 loop reads CASSPLAGENNEQFF. The DNA for the CDR3 is TGTGCCAGCTCACCGCTAGCGGGAGAAAACAATGAGCAGTTCTTC. The chain recombines TRBV18 with TRBJ2-1, with 10 bases aligning to TRBD2. The germline V gene has CDR1 KGHSH and CDR2 LQKENI. This CDR3 is 15 amino acids long. V was pared by 3 bases and J by 5 bases, with 4 bases of the junction left unmatched.